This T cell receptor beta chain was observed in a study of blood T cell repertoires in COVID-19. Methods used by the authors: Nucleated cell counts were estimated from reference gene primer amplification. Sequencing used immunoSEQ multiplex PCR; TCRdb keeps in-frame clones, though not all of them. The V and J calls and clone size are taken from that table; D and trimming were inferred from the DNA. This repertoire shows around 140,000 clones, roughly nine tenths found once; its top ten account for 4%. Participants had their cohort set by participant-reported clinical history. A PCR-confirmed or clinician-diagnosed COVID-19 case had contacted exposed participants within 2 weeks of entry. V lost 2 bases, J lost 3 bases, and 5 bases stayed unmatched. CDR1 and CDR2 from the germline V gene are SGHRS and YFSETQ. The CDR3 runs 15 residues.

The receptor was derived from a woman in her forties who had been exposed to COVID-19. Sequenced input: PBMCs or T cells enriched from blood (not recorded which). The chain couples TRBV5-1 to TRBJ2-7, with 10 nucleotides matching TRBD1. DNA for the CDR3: TGCGCCAGCAGCTTCGGGACAGGGGCTATCTACGAGCAGTACTTC. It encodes CASSFGTGAIYEQYF.